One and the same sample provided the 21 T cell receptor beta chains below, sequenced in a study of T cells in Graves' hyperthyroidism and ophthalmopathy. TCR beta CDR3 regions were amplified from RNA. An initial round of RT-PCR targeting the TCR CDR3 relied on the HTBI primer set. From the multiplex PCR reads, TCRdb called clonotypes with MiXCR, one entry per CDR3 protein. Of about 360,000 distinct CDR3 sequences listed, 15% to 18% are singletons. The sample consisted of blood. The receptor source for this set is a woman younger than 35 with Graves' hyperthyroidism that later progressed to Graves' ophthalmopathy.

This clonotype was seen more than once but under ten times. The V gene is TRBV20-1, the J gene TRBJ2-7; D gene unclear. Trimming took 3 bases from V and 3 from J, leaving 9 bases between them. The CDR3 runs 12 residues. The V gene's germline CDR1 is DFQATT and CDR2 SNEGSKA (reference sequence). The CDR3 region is CSASSGIYEQYF. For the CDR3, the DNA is TGCAGTGCTAGTTCTGGTATCTACGAGCAGTACTTC.

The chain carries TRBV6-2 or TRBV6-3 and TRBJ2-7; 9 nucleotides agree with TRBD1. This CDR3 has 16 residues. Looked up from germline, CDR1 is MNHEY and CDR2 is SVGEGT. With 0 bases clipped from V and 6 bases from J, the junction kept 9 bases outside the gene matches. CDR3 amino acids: CASSYSLTGGPLEQYF. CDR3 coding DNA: TGTGCCAGCAGTTACTCACTGACAGGGGGACCCCTCGAGCAGTACTTC.

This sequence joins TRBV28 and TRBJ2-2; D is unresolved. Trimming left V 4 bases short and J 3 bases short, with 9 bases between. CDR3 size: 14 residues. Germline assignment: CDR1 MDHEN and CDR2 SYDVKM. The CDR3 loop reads CASSSLADTGELFF. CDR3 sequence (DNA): TGTGCCAGCAGTTCGCTTGCGGACACCGGGGAGCTGTTTTTT.

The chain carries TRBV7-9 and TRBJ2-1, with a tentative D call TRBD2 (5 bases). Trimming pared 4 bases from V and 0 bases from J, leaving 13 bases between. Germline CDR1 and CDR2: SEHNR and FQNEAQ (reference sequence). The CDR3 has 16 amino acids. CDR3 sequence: CASSSADSLSYNEQFF. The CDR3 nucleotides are TGTGCCAGCAGCTCCGCGGACTCTCTCTCCTACAATGAGCAGTTCTTC.

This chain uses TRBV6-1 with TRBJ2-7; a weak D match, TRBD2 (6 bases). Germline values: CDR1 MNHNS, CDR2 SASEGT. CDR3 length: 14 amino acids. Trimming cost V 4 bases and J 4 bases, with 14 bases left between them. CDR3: CASSGGGSRYEQYF. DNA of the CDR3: TGTGCCAGCAGTGGCGGAGGGAGCAGGTACGAGCAGTACTTC.

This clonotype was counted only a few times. The CDR3 DNA reads TGTGCCAGCAGCGGTTTACAGGGGCGCTGGGGAGGCTACACCTTC. It yields the protein CASSGLQGRWGGYTF. This chain links TRBV13 with TRBJ1-2; 7 nucleotides agree with TRBD1. Germline V gene data show CDR1 as PRHDT and CDR2 as FYEKMQ (reference sequence). The CDR3 runs to 15 residues. V dropped 5 bases and J dropped 8; count of bases not matched to a gene: 14.

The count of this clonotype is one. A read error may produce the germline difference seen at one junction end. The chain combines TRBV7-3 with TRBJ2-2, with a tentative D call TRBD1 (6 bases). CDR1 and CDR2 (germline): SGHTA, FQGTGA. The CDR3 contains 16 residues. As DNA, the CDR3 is TGTGCCAGCAGCTTAGGTTTGGGGGCGAACGCCGGGGAGCTGTTTTTT. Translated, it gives CASSLGLGANAGELFF.

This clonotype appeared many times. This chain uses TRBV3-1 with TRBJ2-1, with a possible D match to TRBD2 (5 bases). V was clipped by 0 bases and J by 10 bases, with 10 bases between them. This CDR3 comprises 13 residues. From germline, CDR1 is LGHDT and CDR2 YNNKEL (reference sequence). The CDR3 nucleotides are TGTGCCAGCAGCCAAGACCGAGGACTGGAGCAGTTCTTC. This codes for CASSQDRGLEQFF.

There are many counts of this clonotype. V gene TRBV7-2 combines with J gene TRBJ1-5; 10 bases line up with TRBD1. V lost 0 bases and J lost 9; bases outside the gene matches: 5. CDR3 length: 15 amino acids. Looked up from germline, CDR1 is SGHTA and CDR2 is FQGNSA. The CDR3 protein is CASSLAGTGVAPQHF. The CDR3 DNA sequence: TGTGCCAGCAGCTTAGCTGGGACAGGGGTTGCGCCCCAGCATTTT.

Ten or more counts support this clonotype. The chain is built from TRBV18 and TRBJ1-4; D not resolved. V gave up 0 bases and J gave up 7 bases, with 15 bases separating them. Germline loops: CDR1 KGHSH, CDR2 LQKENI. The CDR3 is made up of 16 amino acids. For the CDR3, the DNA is TGTGCCAGCTCACCACCCGACCGGGCCGTGGGTGAAAAACTGTTTTTT. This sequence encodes CASSPPDRAVGEKLFF.

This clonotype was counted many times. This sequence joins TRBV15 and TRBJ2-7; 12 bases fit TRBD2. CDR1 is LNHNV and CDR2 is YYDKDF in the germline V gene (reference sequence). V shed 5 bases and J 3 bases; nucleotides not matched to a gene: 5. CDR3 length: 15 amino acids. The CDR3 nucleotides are TGTGCCACCAGCTATGGACTAGCGGGAAACTACGAGCAGTACTTC. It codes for CATSYGLAGNYEQYF.

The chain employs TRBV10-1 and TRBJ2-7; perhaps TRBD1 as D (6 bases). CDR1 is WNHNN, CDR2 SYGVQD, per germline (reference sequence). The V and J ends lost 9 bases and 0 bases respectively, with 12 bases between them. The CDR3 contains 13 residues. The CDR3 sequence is CARPGQHSYEQYF. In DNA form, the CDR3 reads TGCGCCAGACCCGGACAGCACTCCTACGAGCAGTACTTC.

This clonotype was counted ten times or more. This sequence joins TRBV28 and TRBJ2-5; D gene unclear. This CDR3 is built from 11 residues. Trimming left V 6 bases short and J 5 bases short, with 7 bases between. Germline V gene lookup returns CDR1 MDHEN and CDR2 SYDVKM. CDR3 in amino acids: CASRTLETQYF. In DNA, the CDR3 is TGTGCCAGCAGAACACTCGAGACCCAGTACTTC.

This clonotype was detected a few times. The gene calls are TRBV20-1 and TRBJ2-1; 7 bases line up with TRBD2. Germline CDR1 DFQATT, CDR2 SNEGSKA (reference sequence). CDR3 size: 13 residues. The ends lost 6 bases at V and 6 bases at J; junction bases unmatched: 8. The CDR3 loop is CSAQGLGVNEQFF. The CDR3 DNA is TGCAGTGCCCAAGGACTAGGGGTCAATGAGCAGTTCTTC.

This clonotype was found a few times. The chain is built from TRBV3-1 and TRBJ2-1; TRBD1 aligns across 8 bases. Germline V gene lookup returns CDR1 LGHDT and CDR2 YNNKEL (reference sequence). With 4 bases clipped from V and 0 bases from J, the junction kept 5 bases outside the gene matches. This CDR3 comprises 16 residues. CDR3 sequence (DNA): TGTGCCAGCAGCCCTCGGACAGGGAACTCCTACAATGAGCAGTTCTTC. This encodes CASSPRTGNSYNEQFF.

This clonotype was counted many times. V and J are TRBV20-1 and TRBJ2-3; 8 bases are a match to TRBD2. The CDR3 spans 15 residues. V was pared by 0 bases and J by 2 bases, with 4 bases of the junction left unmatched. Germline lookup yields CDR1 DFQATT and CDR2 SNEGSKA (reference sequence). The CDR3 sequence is CSARDQRESTDTQYF. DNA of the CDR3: TGCAGTGCTAGAGATCAGCGGGAGTCCACAGATACGCAGTATTTT.

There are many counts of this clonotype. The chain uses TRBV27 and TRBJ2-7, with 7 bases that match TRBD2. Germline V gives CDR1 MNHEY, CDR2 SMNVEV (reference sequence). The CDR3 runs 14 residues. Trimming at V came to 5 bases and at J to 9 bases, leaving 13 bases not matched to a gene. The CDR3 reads CASSPAGRELWQYF. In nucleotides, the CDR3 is TGTGCCAGCAGTCCGGCAGGGCGGGAGTTGTGGCAGTACTTC.

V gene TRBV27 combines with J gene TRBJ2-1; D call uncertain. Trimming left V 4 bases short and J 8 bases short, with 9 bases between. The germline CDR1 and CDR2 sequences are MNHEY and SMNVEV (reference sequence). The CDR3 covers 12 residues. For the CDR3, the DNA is TGTGCCAGCAGTTCCCTAGAGGATGAGCAGTTCTTC. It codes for CASSSLEDEQFF.

The CDR3 DNA is TGCGCCAGCAGCCAGGGACCGGGCACTGAAGCTTTCTTT. This translates into CASSQGPGTEAFF. The chain couples TRBV4-1 to TRBJ1-1; TRBD1 is a possible D gene (5 bases). V was trimmed by 3 bases and J by 4 bases, leaving 9 bases between them. The CDR3 contains 13 residues. Germline V lookup: CDR1 MGHRA, CDR2 YSYEKL.

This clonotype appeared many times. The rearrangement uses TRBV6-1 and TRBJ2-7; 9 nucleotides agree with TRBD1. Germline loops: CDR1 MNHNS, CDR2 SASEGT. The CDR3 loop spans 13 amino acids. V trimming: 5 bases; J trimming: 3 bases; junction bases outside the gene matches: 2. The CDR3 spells CASSYRGHYEQYF. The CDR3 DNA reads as TGTGCCAGCAGTTACAGGGGGCACTACGAGCAGTACTTC.

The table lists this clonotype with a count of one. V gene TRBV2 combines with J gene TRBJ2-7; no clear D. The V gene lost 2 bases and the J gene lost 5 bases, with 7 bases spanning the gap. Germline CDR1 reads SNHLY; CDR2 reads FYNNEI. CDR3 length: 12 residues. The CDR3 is CASSERVNEQYF. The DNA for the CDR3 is TGTGCCAGCAGTGAAAGGGTCAACGAGCAGTACTTC.